The 29 T cell receptor beta chains given below trace back to one sample, sequenced in a study of response to subunit inactivated influenza vaccine (dated by TCRdb to the late 2010s). Library creation used RT-PCR. The sequencer listed for this sample is Illumina HiSeq 2500. The public reads were reanalyzed by TCRdb: fastp trimming at Q25, MiXCR alignment, in-frame beta chains only. Every entry covers one CDR3 protein and lists the most common genes and DNA from its rows. This sample is represented by 500,000 to 600,000 distinct CDR3 sequences; about 11% of them were singletons. Together, the top ten hold 9.5% to 11% of the sample. The data also belong to a second study, concerning T cells expressing NK-cell markers. As the second paper documents: TCR beta cDNA libraries were made by 5'RACE template switching that added a universal primer site and unique molecular identifiers.

Sample: PBMCs from blood, taken on the day of vaccination. All receptors come from a man aged 45-60 years who received an inactivated influenza vaccine. Donor details come from another sample of the same person, matched by shared clones.

This clonotype has a handful of counts. This sequence joins TRBV12-3 or TRBV12-4 and TRBJ2-5, with 10 bases fitting TRBD2. The CDR3 contains 14 residues. The junction had 4 bases not matched to a gene; V was cut back by 6 bases and J by 3 bases. CDR3 amino acids: CASRQGLAEETQYF. The CDR3 DNA reads as TGTGCCAGCAGACAAGGACTAGCGGAAGAGACCCAGTACTTC.

The sample holds a few counts of this clonotype. The chain couples TRBV7-6 to TRBJ2-5; 7 nucleotides match TRBD1. CDR1 is SGHVS, CDR2 FNYEAQ, per germline. This CDR3 has 17 amino acids. The V gene end was trimmed by 4 bases and the J gene end by 0 bases; junction bases not matched to a gene: 11. The CDR3 nucleotides read TGTGCCAGCAGCTCCCGGTGGACAGGCTTGTACCAAGAGACCCAGTACTTC. Amino acid sequence: CASSSRWTGLYQETQYF.

The rearrangement uses TRBV27 and TRBJ2-3; 13 bases match TRBD2. Per the germline V gene, CDR1 is MNHEY and CDR2 is SMNVEV (reference sequence). The CDR3 loop spans 15 amino acids. Losses at the gene ends were 5 bases for V and 5 bases for J; bases not matched to a gene: 4. This CDR3 reads CASSIGTSGIDTQYF. Written as DNA, the CDR3 is TGTGCCAGCAGTATCGGGACTAGCGGGATAGATACGCAGTATTTT.

This clonotype was recorded at least ten times. This chain links TRBV20-1 with TRBJ2-7; tentatively, D is TRBD1 or TRBD2 (5 bases each). The CDR3 has 11 amino acids. In germline, CDR1 is DFQATT, CDR2 SNEGSKA (reference sequence). V lost 6 bases and J lost 3, with 9 bases in between. The DNA for the CDR3 is TGCAGTGCGGGGGACGGCTACGAGCAGTACTTC. Translated, it gives CSAGDGYEQYF.

The chain recombines TRBV7-2 with TRBJ1-1; D is perhaps TRBD1 (6 bases). CDR1 SGHTA and CDR2 FQGNSA come from the germline V gene. This CDR3 is 14 amino acids long. The V end was cut by 6 bases, the J end by 2 bases, with 13 bases between. The CDR3 spells CASRPTGTNTEAFF. The CDR3, as DNA: TGTGCCAGCAGACCTACAGGGACCAACACTGAAGCTTTCTTT.

The chain has TRBV4-2 and TRBJ2-1; maybe TRBD2 (5 bases). Between the trimmed V and J ends, which lost 0 bases and 3 bases, there was a span of 15 bases. Germline CDR1 is LGHNA and CDR2 is YNFKEQ. The CDR3 contains 17 residues. The CDR3 nucleotides read TGTGCCAGCAGCCAAGATAAGCGGTCTATACTCTACAATGAGCAGTTCTTC. Its translation: CASSQDKRSILYNEQFF.

This clonotype was detected only a few times. This chain links TRBV2 with TRBJ2-5; 8 bases line up with TRBD1. The CDR3 has 13 amino acids. The ends lost 10 bases at V and 4 bases at J; junction bases unmatched: 8. The germline V gene has CDR1 SNHLY and CDR2 FYNNEI. CDR3 residues: CATEDRGLETQYF. CDR3 nucleotides: TGTGCCACCGAAGACAGGGGTTTAGAGACCCAGTACTTC.

This clonotype was found once. This sequence joins TRBV29-1 and TRBJ2-5; D is perhaps TRBD1 or TRBD2 (5 bases each). Trimming left V 7 bases short and J 4 bases short, with 22 bases between. The V gene's germline CDR1 is SQVTM and CDR2 ANQGSEA. This CDR3 contains 15 residues. CDR3 sequence: CSAGLGTDWGETQYF. The CDR3 DNA reads as TGCAGCGCCGGATTGGGGACCGACTGGGGAGAGACCCAGTACTTC.

This clonotype was recorded a few times. The genes are TRBV28 and TRBJ2-3; 12 bases match TRBD2. This CDR3 has 17 amino acids. V was pared by 6 bases and J by 2 bases, with 9 bases of the junction left unmatched. Germline V gene lookup returns CDR1 MDHEN and CDR2 SYDVKM. The CDR3 spells CASSTPASGRDTDTQYF. CDR3 in DNA: TGTGCCAGCAGCACGCCGGCTAGCGGGAGGGACACAGATACGCAGTATTTT.

This clonotype turned up a few times. This chain links TRBV6-2 or TRBV6-3 with TRBJ2-2; 7 bases align to TRBD1. Looked up from germline, CDR1 is MNHEY and CDR2 is SVGEGT. After removal of 6 bases from V and 6 bases from J, the junction contained 7 bases not matched to a gene. The CDR3 has 14 residues. The DNA of the CDR3 is TGTGCCAGCAGCTGGGACAGCCGACCCGGGGAGCTGTTTTTT. Its protein product is CASSWDSRPGELFF.

In its sample, this clonotype was seen a few times. The V gene is TRBV4-1, the J gene TRBJ1-1; D gene ambiguous. Germline V lookup: CDR1 MGHRA, CDR2 YSYEKL. The V and J ends lost 6 bases and 4 bases respectively, with 18 bases between them. The CDR3 covers 15 residues. The CDR3 DNA reads TGCGCCAGCAGACGGACCCACCTAGACCGCACTGAAGCTTTCTTT. It is translated as CASRRTHLDRTEAFF.

The chain links TRBV7-2 to TRBJ1-6; D might be TRBD1 (5 bases). The CDR3 loop spans 15 amino acids. V was clipped by 1 base and J by 10 bases, with 14 bases between them. CDR1 is SGHTA, CDR2 FQGNSA, per germline. The CDR3 spells CASSLVWQGTSPLHF. The CDR3 DNA sequence: TGTGCCAGCAGCTTAGTTTGGCAGGGAACGTCACCCCTCCACTTT.

The chain combines TRBV7-8 with TRBJ2-5; tentatively, D is TRBD1 or TRBD2 (6 bases each). The CDR3 spans 14 residues. Trimming took off 0 bases at V and 4 bases at J, with 9 bases between the two ends. Germline V gene lookup returns CDR1 SGHVS and CDR2 FQNEAQ. The CDR3 DNA reads as TGTGCCAGCAGCTTAGCTAAGGGGGGAGAGACCCAGTACTTC. It translates to CASSLAKGGETQYF.

The chain is built from TRBV29-1 and TRBJ2-1, with D unclear. V dropped 2 bases and J dropped 4 bases, with 15 bases sitting between them. The CDR3 has 15 residues. CDR1 and CDR2 from the germline V gene are SQVTM and ANQGSEA. For the CDR3, the DNA is TGCAGCGTTGAATTACTCGCGGAATCTTACAATGAGCAGTTCTTC. It codes for CSVELLAESYNEQFF.

There are a few counts of this clonotype. This chain joins TRBV5-1 and TRBJ2-2; TRBD1 matches at 7 bases. The CDR3 has 15 residues. The ends lost 7 bases at V and 4 bases at J; junction bases unmatched: 10. Germline CDR1 is SGHRS and CDR2 is YFSETQ. DNA for the CDR3: TGCGCCAGCGATCCACAGGGGTCTCTCACCGGGGAGCTGTTTTTT. This sequence encodes CASDPQGSLTGELFF.

This clonotype was observed a few times. The chain joins TRBV4-2 to TRBJ2-3; TRBD2 matches at 11 bases. The V gene's germline CDR1 is LGHNA and CDR2 YNFKEQ. This CDR3 has 17 residues. Trimming took 1 base from V and 1 from J; bases not matched to a gene: 4. This chain's CDR3 is CASSQGQTSGGTDTQYF. Here the CDR3 DNA reads TGTGCCAGCAGCCAAGGCCAGACTAGCGGGGGCACAGATACGCAGTATTTT.

The rearrangement uses TRBV10-3 and TRBJ2-1, with 11 bases aligning to TRBD2. Trimming cost V 8 bases and J 0 bases; bases outside gene matches: 12. Germline CDR1 reads ENHRY; CDR2 reads SYGVKD. CDR3 size: 18 residues. For the CDR3, the DNA is TGTGCCATCCGAAAAGGACTAGCGGGTTCAAGCTCCTACAATGAGCAGTTCTTC. It yields the protein CAIRKGLAGSSSYNEQFF.

The V and J genes are TRBV5-6 and TRBJ2-7; perhaps TRBD1 as D (6 bases). Per the germline V gene, CDR1 is SGHDT and CDR2 is YYEEEE. Deletions cut 3 bases from V and 4 bases from J, with 14 bases between. CDR3 size: 14 residues. The CDR3 coding sequence is TGTGCCAGCAGCTCCTGGACAGAAGAGTACGAGCAGTACTTC. It specifies CASSSWTEEYEQYF.

This clonotype was picked up a small number of times. The chain joins TRBV5-1 to TRBJ2-5; 7 bases fit TRBD1. CDR1 and CDR2 from the germline V gene are SGHRS and YFSETQ. The CDR3 covers 20 residues. With V trimmed by 7 bases and J by 3 bases, 27 bases remained unmatched. The CDR3 region is CASGVYSGYRGPQQEETQYF. DNA for the CDR3: TGCGCCAGCGGGGTATACTCAGGTTACAGGGGACCGCAACAAGAAGAGACCCAGTACTTC.

This clonotype was observed a few times. This sequence joins TRBV7-2 and TRBJ2-2; weak D call: TRBD2 (6 bases). Germline CDR1 SGHTA, CDR2 FQGNSA. The CDR3 runs 12 residues. The germline V and J ends were trimmed by 11 bases and 4 bases, with 11 bases remaining between them. CDR3 sequence (DNA): TGTGCCGCCCCGGGACTCACCGGGGAGCTGTTTTTT. It codes for CAAPGLTGELFF.

This clonotype has a count of ten or more. This sequence joins TRBV7-2 and TRBJ2-7, with TRBD1 matching 9 bases. V lost 5 bases to trimming and J lost 3 bases; unmatched junction nucleotides: 5. CDR3 length: 14 residues. Germline loops: CDR1 SGHTA, CDR2 FQGNSA. CDR3: CASSPGTGNYEQYF. The CDR3 DNA follows: TGTGCCAGCAGCCCGGGGACAGGGAACTACGAGCAGTACTTC.

The gene calls are TRBV20-1 and TRBJ2-7; D might be TRBD2 (6 bases). The CDR3 consists of 14 residues. Germline lookup yields CDR1 DFQATT and CDR2 SNEGSKA (reference sequence). Trimming took 8 bases from V and 0 from J, leaving 17 bases between them. For the CDR3, the DNA is TGCAGTCCTTGGGGGGACGGACACTCCTACGAGCAGTACTTC. Its protein product is CSPWGDGHSYEQYF.

J is TRBJ2-2 and V is TRBV15, with 8 bases that match TRBD1. V lost 1 base, J lost 4 bases, and 5 bases stayed unmatched. CDR3 length: 16 residues. Germline loops: CDR1 LNHNV, CDR2 YYDKDF (reference sequence). The CDR3 protein is CATSRAGTGVTGELFF. Here the CDR3 DNA reads TGTGCCACCAGCAGAGCCGGGACAGGCGTCACCGGGGAGCTGTTTTTT.

This clonotype was found many times. The chain couples TRBV2 to TRBJ1-2; D remains ambiguous. The CDR3 runs to 13 residues. Between the trimmed V and J ends, which lost 1 base and 2 bases, there was a span of 5 bases. CDR1 and CDR2 (germline): SNHLY, FYNNEI. This CDR3 is CASSEGGNYGYTF. CDR3 nucleotides: TGTGCCAGCAGTGAAGGCGGGAACTATGGCTACACCTTC.

This chain connects TRBV28 to TRBJ2-7; 10 bases line up with TRBD2. The CDR3 covers 14 residues. Germline V gene lookup returns CDR1 MDHEN and CDR2 SYDVKM. J gave up 5 bases and V 3 bases, and 4 bases lay outside the gene matches. This chain's CDR3 is CASSFLAGVHEQYF. The DNA of the CDR3 is TGTGCCAGCAGTTTCCTAGCGGGAGTTCACGAGCAGTACTTC.

CDR3 sequence reads: CASSWGTDTLNYGYTF. DNA for the CDR3: TGTGCCAGCAGCTGGGGGACAGACACTCTAAACTATGGCTACACCTTC. The genes are TRBV7-9 and TRBJ1-2; 7 bases align to TRBD1. CDR1 is SEHNR and CDR2 is FQNEAQ in the germline V gene (reference sequence). This CDR3 has 16 residues. Losses at the gene ends were 4 bases for V and 2 bases for J; bases not matched to a gene: 10.

The genes are TRBV5-1 and TRBJ2-1, with TRBD2 matching 7 bases. V was clipped by 2 bases and J by 1 base; unmatched bases: 12. The CDR3 extends over 18 amino acids. Germline values: CDR1 SGHRS, CDR2 YFSETQ. The CDR3 bases are TGCGCCAGCAGCTTTATCGTAGCTAGCGGAAATTCCTACAATGAGCAGTTCTTC. It translates to CASSFIVASGNSYNEQFF.

The chain uses TRBV29-1 and TRBJ2-1; D might be TRBD1 (6 bases). Germline CDR1 is SQVTM and CDR2 is ANQGSEA. There are 16 residues in the CDR3. V was pared by 0 bases and J by 4 bases, with 16 bases between. The CDR3 DNA is TGCAGCGTTGAAGATTGGTGGGGGCGGTCTTACAATGAGCAGTTCTTC. Its translation is CSVEDWWGRSYNEQFF.

Many counts were recorded for this clonotype. The J gene is TRBJ2-2, the V gene TRBV29-1, with a possible D match to TRBD2 (6 bases). V dropped 1 base and J dropped 6 bases, with 15 bases sitting between them. CDR1 SQVTM and CDR2 ANQGSEA come from the germline V gene. The CDR3 has 15 amino acids. The CDR3 reads CSVEGIGSVAGELFF. In DNA, the CDR3 is TGCAGCGTTGAAGGGATCGGGAGTGTAGCCGGGGAGCTGTTTTTT.